The 14 T cell receptor beta chains in this list originate from one sample, sequenced in a study of blood T cell repertoires in COVID-19. TCRdb's table, derived via immunoSEQ multiplex PCR, lists solely in-frame clones and lacks some. The sample includes some 150,000 clones, 75% to 90% of them seen just once. Sequenced sample: peripheral blood. These receptors were collected from a human donor in a cohort sampled during active COVID-19.

V usage is TRBV19 and J usage is TRBJ2-3; 11 bases match TRBD2. The germline CDR1 and CDR2 sequences are LNHDA and SQIVND (reference sequence). The CDR3 spans 18 residues. V gave up 3 bases and J gave up 0 bases; unmatched junction bases: 8. CDR3 protein: CASSIGLAGGSSTDTQYF. CDR3 nucleotides: TGTGCCAGTAGTATCGGCCTAGCGGGGGGATCTAGCACAGATACGCAGTATTTT.

Remarks on this clone: At one boundary the junction diverges from the germline segment, which might be a read error. The chain links TRBV29-1 to TRBJ2-6; tentative D call: TRBD2 (7 bases). This CDR3 comprises 15 residues. Germline loops: CDR1 SQVTM, CDR2 ANQGSEA. CDR3 in amino acids: CRVLGAGAGANVLTF. The CDR3 coding sequence is TGCCGCGTCCTCGGGGCGGGGGCGGGGGCCAACGTCCTGACTTTC.

The V call is TRBV18, the J call TRBJ2-5, with D uncertain. The CDR3 spans 14 residues. Germline-derived CDR1 and CDR2 are KGHSH and LQKENI. V lost 2 bases and J lost 9, with 16 bases in between. CDR3 residues: CASSPIASGNPQYF. The CDR3 DNA is TGTGCCAGCTCACCAATTGCTAGTGGTAATCCCCAGTACTTC. Looking up the rest from reference TRBV18 and TRBJ2-5 gives the full variable domain: NAGVMQNPRHLVRRRGQEARLRCSPMKGHSHVYWYRQLPEEGLKFMVYLQKENIIDESGMPKERFSAEFPKEGPSILRIQQVVRGDSAAYFCASSPIASGNPQYFGPGTRLLVL.

The V call is TRBV6-1, the J call TRBJ1-5, with 9 bases identical to TRBD1. Trimming removed 1 base from V and 7 bases from J; junction bases left unmatched: 8. This CDR3 comprises 16 residues. Germline CDR1 reads MNHNS; CDR2 reads SASEGT. The chain's CDR3 is CASSEEGDRVSQPQHF. CDR3 bases: TGTGCCAGCAGTGAAGAGGGGGACAGGGTGAGCCAGCCCCAGCATTTT.

This chain links TRBV2 with TRBJ2-7; TRBD1 matches 7 bases. The germline V gene has CDR1 SNHLY and CDR2 FYNNEI. With 8 bases clipped from V and 3 bases from J, the junction kept 7 bases outside the gene matches. This CDR3 contains 13 residues. The CDR3 protein is CASLRAGGYEQYF. The CDR3 DNA reads TGTGCCAGCCTCCGGGCAGGGGGCTACGAGCAGTACTTC. Looking up the rest from reference TRBV2 and TRBJ2-7 gives the full variable domain: EPEVTQTPSHQVTQMGQEVILRCVPISNHLYFYWYRQILGQKVEFLVSFYNNEISEKSEIFDDQFSVERPDGSNFTLKIRSTKLEDSAMYFCASLRAGGYEQYFGPGTRLTVT.

The J gene is TRBJ1-3, the V gene TRBV5-1; D is unresolved. This CDR3 contains 16 residues. Germline V gene lookup returns CDR1 SGHRS and CDR2 YFSETQ. V was cut by 0 bases and J by 0 bases, with 10 bases left in between. DNA for the CDR3: TGCGCCAGCAGCTTGGGCTTGACAACCTCTGGAAACACCATATATTTT. Its translation: CASSLGLTTSGNTIYF.

This chain uses TRBV4-2 with TRBJ2-6, with 7 bases identical to TRBD1. J was trimmed by 0 bases and V by 4 bases; bases with no gene match: 12. Germline V gene sequence: CDR1 LGHNA, CDR2 YNFKEQ. The CDR3 runs to 19 residues. The CDR3 here is CASSPYLAQGNSGANVLTF. In DNA, the CDR3 is TGTGCCAGCAGCCCTTACTTGGCACAGGGGAACTCTGGGGCCAACGTCCTGACTTTC.

The chain recombines TRBV2 with TRBJ2-1; TRBD1 matches at 8 bases. V gave up 5 bases and J gave up 6 bases; unmatched junction bases: 9. Looked up from germline, CDR1 is SNHLY and CDR2 is FYNNEI. The CDR3 is 15 residues long. CDR3 DNA sequence: TGTGCCAGCAGTCCAGGGGGCGCGTCGGGCAATGAGCAGTTCTTC. Its translation: CASSPGGASGNEQFF. Full variable domain (outside the CDR3, taken from reference TRBV2 and TRBJ2-1): EPEVTQTPSHQVTQMGQEVILRCVPISNHLYFYWYRQILGQKVEFLVSFYNNEISEKSEIFDDQFSVERPDGSNFTLKIRSTKLEDSAMYFCASSPGGASGNEQFFGPGTRLTVL.

The CDR3 reads CASSISARGSYGYTF. The CDR3 DNA is TGTGCCAGTAGTATTAGTGCCAGGGGCTCCTATGGCTACACCTTC. V gene TRBV19 combines with J gene TRBJ1-2, with D possibly TRBD1 on 6 matching bases. Germline CDR1 reads LNHDA; CDR2 reads SQIVND (reference sequence). This CDR3 is 15 amino acids long. The V end was cut by 3 bases, the J end by 4 bases, with 15 bases between.

CDR3 bases: TGTGCCAGCAGCGTAGATCTCCAACTAGCGGGGGGGCGCTACAATGAGCAGTTCTTC. Protein: CASSVDLQLAGGRYNEQFF. J is TRBJ2-1 and V is TRBV9; 13 bases are a match to TRBD2. Germline V gene sequence: CDR1 SGDLS, CDR2 YYNGEE. Losses at the gene ends were 0 bases for V and 3 bases for J; bases not matched to a gene: 9. This CDR3 spans 19 amino acids.

The DNA of the CDR3 is TGTGCCAGCAGCTTCGCCGGCTCTGGGGCCAACGTCCTGACTTTC. This codes for CASSFAGSGANVLTF. V usage is TRBV7-2 and J usage is TRBJ2-6; no definite D call. Trimming took 3 bases from V and 0 from J, leaving 6 bases between them. Looked up from germline, CDR1 is SGHTA and CDR2 is FQGNSA. The CDR3 has 15 amino acids.

The count of this clone is one. The chain is built from TRBV2 and TRBJ2-3; 7 positions match TRBD2. Trimming cost V 4 bases and J 0 bases; bases outside gene matches: 7. The CDR3 covers 16 residues. CDR1 is SNHLY, CDR2 FYNNEI, per germline. In DNA, the CDR3 is TGTGCCAGCAGTGTAGGTAATAGCGGGAGCACAGATACGCAGTATTTT. Its translation: CASSVGNSGSTDTQYF. The variable domain in full, completed from reference TRBV2 and TRBJ2-3, reads EPEVTQTPSHQVTQMGQEVILRCVPISNHLYFYWYRQILGQKVEFLVSFYNNEISEKSEIFDDQFSVERPDGSNFTLKIRSTKLEDSAMYFCASSVGNSGSTDTQYFGPGTRLTVL.

This chain links TRBV7-2 with TRBJ2-7, with D possibly TRBD2 on 6 matching bases. Per germline, CDR1 SGHTA and CDR2 FQGNSA. Trimming removed 2 bases from V and 4 bases from J, with 15 bases in between. The CDR3 is made up of 15 amino acids. The chain's CDR3 is CASSLSPRGIYEQYF. CDR3 DNA sequence: TGTGCCAGCAGCTTATCACCCCGGGGGATTTACGAGCAGTACTTC.

The rearrangement joins TRBV6-5 to TRBJ1-5; 8 nucleotides match TRBD1. With V trimmed by 6 bases and J by 2 bases, 6 bases remained unmatched. The germline CDR1 and CDR2 sequences are MNHEY and SVGAGI. This CDR3 spans 15 amino acids. The CDR3 reads CASSPGQAGNQPQHF. In DNA form, the CDR3 reads TGTGCCAGCAGCCCGGGACAGGCGGGCAATCAGCCCCAGCATTTT.